This T cell receptor beta chain comes out of a study of breast tumors, draining lymph nodes, adjacent tissues. This clonotype occurred many times. Its antigen is not known. Germline CDR1 and CDR2: SNHLY and FYNNEI. J gave up 5 bases and V 4 bases, and 4 bases lay outside the gene matches. This CDR3 has 14 residues. Axillary draining lymph nodes of breast cancer patients supplied the node samples. TCRdb processed the multiplex PCR reads anew with MiXCR; each CDR3 protein has one entry. The data contain about 130,000 distinct CDR3 sequences, 21% of them singletons. Study-wide results and caveats: Tumor TCR diversity was below lymph nodes but above nontumor tissue. Tumor and nontumor repertoires were significantly more similar in luminal-like than in basal-like breast cancer. The lymph node origin of tumor T cells was framed as consistent with a hypothesis, not demonstrated. Most tumor T cells seemingly derive from lymph node, then expand in tumor.

This sequence originates from a female donor with breast cancer. Some clones in this sample may be carry-over from other donors' samples. The rearrangement links TRBV2 to TRBJ2-5, with 10 bases aligning to TRBD2. Sequencing was performed on axillary lymph node tissue. The CDR3 loop reads CASSGGTSAETQYF. The CDR3 region has the DNA TGTGCCAGCAGTGGGGGGACTAGCGCCGAGACCCAGTACTTC.